Shown below are 3 T cell receptor beta chains from a single sample sequenced in a study of blood T cell repertoires in COVID-19. The table came from immunoSEQ multiplex PCR; TCRdb's copy has only in-frame clones and leaves some out. The sample lists more than 250,000 clones, around four fifths occurring once. Source material: peripheral blood. These receptors were obtained from a woman aged 45-65 years with acute or convalescent COVID-19.

The chain couples TRBV2 to TRBJ1-1, with 7 bases matching TRBD1. CDR3 length: 14 residues. Germline lookup yields CDR1 SNHLY and CDR2 FYNNEI. J was trimmed by 2 bases and V by 7 bases; bases with no gene match: 7. The chain's CDR3 is CASTLQGTNTEAFF. As DNA, the CDR3 is TGTGCCAGCACCTTACAGGGGACTAACACTGAAGCTTTCTTT.

V is TRBV6-5 and J is TRBJ2-3; 9 bases are a match to TRBD2. This CDR3 comprises 14 residues. Looked up from germline, CDR1 is MNHEY and CDR2 is SVGAGI. V lost 7 bases, J lost 0 bases, and 2 bases stayed unmatched. In nucleotides, the CDR3 is TGTGCCAGCAAGAGCGGGGGGAGCACAGATACGCAGTATTTT. Its translation is CASKSGGSTDTQYF.

The V gene is TRBV7-9, the J gene TRBJ1-1; no clear D gene. The germline V gene encodes CDR1 SEHNR and CDR2 FQNEAQ (reference sequence). CDR3 size: 12 residues. Deletions cut 1 base from V and 7 bases from J, with 7 bases between. The CDR3, as DNA: TGTGCCAGCAGCTTAGGGGCGCTTGAAGCTTTCTTT. Protein: CASSLGALEAFF.